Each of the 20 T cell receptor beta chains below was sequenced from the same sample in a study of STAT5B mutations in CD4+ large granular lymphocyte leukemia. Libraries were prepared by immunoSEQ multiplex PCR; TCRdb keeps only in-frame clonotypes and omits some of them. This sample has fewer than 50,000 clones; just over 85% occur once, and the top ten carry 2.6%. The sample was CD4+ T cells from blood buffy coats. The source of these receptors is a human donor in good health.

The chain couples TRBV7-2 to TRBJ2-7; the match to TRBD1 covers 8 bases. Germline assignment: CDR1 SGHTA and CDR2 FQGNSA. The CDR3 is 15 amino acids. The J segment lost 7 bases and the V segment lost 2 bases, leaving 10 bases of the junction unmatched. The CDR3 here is CASSLYRTGPGEQYF. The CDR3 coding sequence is TGTGCCAGCAGCTTATATCGGACAGGGCCGGGGGAGCAGTACTTC. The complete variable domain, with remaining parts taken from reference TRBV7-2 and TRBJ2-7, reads GAGVSQSPSNKVTEKGKDVELRCDPISGHTALYWYRQSLGQGLEFLIYFQGNSAPDKSGLPSDRFSAERTGGSVSTLTIQRTQQEDSAVYLCASSLYRTGPGEQYFGPGTRLTVT.

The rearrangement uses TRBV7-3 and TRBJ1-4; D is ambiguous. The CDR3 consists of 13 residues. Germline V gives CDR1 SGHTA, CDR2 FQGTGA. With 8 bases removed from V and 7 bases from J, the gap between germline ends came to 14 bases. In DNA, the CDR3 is TGTGCCAGCGCCCCGGGCGCGGGTGAAAAACTGTTTTTT. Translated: CASAPGAGEKLFF.

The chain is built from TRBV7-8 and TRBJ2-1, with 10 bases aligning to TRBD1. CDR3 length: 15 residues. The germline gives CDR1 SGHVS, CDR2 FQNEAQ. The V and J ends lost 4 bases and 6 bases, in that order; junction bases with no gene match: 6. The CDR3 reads CASSYRDRGRNEQFF. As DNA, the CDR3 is TGTGCCAGCAGCTACCGGGACAGGGGTCGCAATGAGCAGTTCTTC.

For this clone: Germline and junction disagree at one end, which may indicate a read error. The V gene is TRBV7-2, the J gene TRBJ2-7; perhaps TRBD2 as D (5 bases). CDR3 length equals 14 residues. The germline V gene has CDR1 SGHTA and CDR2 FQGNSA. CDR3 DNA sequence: TGTGCCAGCAGGTTAGCGCGGGTGCTTCTCGAGCAGTACTTC. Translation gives CASRLARVLLEQYF.

The CDR3 coding sequence is TGTGCCAGTAGTGCCGGGACGGAGAACACCGGGGAGCTGTTTTTT. It encodes CASSAGTENTGELFF. The chain is built from TRBV19 and TRBJ2-2; D may correspond to TRBD1 or TRBD2 (5 bases each). The CDR3 extends over 15 amino acids. CDR1 and CDR2 (germline): LNHDA, SQIVND (reference sequence). Between the trimmed V and J ends, which lost 5 bases and 1 base, there was a span of 11 bases.

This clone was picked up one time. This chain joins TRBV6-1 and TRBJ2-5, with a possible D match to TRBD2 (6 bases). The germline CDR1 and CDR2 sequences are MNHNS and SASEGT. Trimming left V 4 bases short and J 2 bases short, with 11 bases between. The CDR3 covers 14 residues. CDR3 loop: CASSAAGKQETQYF. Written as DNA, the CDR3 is TGTGCCAGCAGTGCGGCGGGAAAGCAAGAGACCCAGTACTTC.

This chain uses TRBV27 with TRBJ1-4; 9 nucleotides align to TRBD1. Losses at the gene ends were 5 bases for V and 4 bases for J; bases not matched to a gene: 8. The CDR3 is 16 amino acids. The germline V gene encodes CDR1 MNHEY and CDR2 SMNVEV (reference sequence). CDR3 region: CASSTAQGAGNEKLFF. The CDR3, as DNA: TGTGCCAGCAGTACTGCACAGGGGGCCGGTAATGAAAAACTGTTTTTT.

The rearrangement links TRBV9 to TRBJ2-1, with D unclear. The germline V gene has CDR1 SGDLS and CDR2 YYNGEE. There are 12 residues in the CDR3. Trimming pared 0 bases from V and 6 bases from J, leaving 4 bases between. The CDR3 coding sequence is TGTGCCAGCAGCGTAGCCTTCAATGAGCAGTTCTTC. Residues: CASSVAFNEQFF. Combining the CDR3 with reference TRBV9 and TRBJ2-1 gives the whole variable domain DSGVTQTPKHLITATGQRVTLRCSPRSGDLSVYWYQQSLDQGLQFLIQYYNGEERAKGNILERFSAQQFPDLHSELNLSSLELGDSALYFCASSVAFNEQFFGPGTRLTVL.

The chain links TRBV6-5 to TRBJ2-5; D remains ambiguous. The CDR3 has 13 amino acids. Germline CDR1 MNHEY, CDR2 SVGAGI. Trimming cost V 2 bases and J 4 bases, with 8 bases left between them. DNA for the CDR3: TGTGCCAGCAGTTACGATGGCAGAGAGACCCAGTACTTC. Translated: CASSYDGRETQYF.

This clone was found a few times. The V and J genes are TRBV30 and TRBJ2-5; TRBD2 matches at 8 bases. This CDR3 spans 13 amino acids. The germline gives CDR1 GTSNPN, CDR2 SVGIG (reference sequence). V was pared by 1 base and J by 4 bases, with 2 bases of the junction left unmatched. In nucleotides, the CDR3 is TGTGCCTGGAGTGCGCTAGCGGGAGAGACCCAGTACTTC. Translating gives CAWSALAGETQYF. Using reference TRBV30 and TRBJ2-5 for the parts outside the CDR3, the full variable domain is SQTIHQWPATLVQPVGSPLSLECTVEGTSNPNLYWYRQAAGRGLQLLFYSVGIGQISSEVPQNLSASRPQDRQFILSSKKLLLSDSGFYLCAWSALAGETQYFGPGTRLLVL.

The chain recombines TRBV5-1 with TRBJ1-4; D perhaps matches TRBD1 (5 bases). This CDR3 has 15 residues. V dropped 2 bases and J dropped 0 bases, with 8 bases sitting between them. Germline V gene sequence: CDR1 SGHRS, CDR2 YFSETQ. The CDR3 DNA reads TGCGCCAGCAGCTTAACAGGTTCAACTAATGAAAAACTGTTTTTT. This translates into CASSLTGSTNEKLFF.

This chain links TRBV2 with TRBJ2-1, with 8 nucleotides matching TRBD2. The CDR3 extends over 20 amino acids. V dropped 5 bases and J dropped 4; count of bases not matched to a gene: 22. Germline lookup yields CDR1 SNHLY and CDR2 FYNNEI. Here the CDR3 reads CASSRDLRSGRIVLYNEQFF. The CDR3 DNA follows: TGTGCCAGCAGTCGGGACCTACGAAGCGGGAGAATTGTTTTATACAATGAGCAGTTCTTC.

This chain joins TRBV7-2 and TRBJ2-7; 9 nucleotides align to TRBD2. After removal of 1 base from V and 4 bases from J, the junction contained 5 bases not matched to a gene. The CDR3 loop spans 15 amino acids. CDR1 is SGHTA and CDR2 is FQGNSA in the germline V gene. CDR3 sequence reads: CASSLVVAGAYEQYF. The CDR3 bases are TGTGCCAGCAGCTTAGTTGTAGCGGGAGCTTACGAGCAGTACTTC.

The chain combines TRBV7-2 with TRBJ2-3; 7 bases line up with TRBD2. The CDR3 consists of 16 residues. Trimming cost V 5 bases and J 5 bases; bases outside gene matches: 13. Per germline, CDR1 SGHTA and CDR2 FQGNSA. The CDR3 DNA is TGTGCCAGCAGCCCGACCGGGCCGGGAGGAGGAGATACGCAGTATTTT. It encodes CASSPTGPGGGDTQYF.

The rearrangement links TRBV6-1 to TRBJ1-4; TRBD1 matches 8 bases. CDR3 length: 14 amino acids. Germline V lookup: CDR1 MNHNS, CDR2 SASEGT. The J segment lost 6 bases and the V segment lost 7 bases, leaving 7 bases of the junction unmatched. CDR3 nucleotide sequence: TGTGCCAGCACCCTCGACAGGGGATATGAAAAACTGTTTTTT. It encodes CASTLDRGYEKLFF.

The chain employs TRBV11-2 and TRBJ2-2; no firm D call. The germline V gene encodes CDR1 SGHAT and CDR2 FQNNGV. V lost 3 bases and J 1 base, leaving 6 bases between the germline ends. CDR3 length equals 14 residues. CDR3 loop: CASSFLENTGELFF. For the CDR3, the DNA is TGTGCCAGCAGCTTTTTGGAGAACACCGGGGAGCTGTTTTTT.

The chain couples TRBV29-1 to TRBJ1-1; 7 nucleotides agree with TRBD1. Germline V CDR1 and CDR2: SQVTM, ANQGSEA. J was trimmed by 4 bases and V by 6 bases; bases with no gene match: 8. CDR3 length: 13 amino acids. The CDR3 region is CSVAGQSRTEAFF. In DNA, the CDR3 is TGCAGCGTCGCGGGACAGTCGCGCACTGAAGCTTTCTTT.

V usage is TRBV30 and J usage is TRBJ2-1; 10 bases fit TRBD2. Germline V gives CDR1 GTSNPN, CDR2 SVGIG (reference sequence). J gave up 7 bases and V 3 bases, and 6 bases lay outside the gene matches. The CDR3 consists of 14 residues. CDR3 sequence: CAWREAGGTNEQFF. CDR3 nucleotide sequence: TGTGCCTGGAGGGAAGCGGGAGGGACTAATGAGCAGTTCTTC.

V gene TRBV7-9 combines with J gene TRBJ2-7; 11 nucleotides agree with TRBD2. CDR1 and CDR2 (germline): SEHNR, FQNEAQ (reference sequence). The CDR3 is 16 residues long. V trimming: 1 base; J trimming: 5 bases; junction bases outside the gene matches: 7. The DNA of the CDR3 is TGTGCCAGCAGCTTAGGAGGTAGCGGGAGGGTCAACGAGCAGTACTTC. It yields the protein CASSLGGSGRVNEQYF.

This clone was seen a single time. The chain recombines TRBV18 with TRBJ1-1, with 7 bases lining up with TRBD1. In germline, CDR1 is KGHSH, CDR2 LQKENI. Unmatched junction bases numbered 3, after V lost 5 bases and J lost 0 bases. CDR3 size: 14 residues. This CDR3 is CASSTGQMNTEAFF. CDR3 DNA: TGTGCCAGCTCAACGGGACAGATGAACACTGAAGCTTTCTTT.